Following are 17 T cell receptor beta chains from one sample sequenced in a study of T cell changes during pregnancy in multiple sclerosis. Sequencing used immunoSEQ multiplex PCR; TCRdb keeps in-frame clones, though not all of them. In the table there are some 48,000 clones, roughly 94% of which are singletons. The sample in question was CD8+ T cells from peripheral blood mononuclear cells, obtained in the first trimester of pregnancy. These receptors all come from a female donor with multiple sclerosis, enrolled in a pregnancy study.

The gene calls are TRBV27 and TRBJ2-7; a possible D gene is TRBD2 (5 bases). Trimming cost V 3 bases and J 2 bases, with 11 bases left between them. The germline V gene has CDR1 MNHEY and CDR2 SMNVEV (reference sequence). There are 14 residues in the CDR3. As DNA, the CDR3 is TGTGCCAGCAGTTTTTCGGGATACGCCTACGAGCAGTACTTC. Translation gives CASSFSGYAYEQYF.

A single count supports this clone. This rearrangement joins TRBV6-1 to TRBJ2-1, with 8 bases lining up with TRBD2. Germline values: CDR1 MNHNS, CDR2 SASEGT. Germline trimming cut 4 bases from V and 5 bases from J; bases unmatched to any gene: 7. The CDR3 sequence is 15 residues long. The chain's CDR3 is CASSVGGSGNNEQFF. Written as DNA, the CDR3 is TGTGCCAGCAGTGTTGGGGGTAGCGGGAACAATGAGCAGTTCTTC.

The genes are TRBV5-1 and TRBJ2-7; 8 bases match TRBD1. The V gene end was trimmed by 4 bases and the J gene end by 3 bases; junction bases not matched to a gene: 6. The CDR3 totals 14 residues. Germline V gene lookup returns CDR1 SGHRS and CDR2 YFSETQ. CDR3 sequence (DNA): TGCGCCAGCAGCGAGAGACAGGGGCTCTACGAGCAGTACTTC. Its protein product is CASSERQGLYEQYF.

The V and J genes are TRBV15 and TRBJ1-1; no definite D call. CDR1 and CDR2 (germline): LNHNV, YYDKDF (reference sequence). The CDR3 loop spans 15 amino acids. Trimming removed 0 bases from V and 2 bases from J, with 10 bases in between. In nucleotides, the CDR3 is TGTGCCACCAGCAGAGACTCCGGTCTAAACACTGAAGCTTTCTTT. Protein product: CATSRDSGLNTEAFF.

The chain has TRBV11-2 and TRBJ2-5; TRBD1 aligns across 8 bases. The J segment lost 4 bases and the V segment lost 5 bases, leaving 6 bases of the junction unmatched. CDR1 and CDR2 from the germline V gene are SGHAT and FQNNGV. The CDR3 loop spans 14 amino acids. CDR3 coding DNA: TGTGCCAGCAGCGCCAGGGGGCTTGGAGAGACCCAGTACTTC. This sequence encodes CASSARGLGETQYF.

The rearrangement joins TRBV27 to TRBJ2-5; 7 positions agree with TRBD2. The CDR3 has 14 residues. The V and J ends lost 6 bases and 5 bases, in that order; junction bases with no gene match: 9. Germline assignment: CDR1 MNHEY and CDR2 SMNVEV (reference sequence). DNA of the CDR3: TGTGCCAGCAGGGCCTGGGGGGGGGAGGAGACCCAGTACTTC. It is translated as CASRAWGGEETQYF.

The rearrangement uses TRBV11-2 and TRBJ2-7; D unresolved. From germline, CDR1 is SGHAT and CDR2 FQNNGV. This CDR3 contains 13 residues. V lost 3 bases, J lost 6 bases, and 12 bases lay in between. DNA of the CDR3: TGTGCCAGCAGCTTTGAAGCTAGTTCCGAGCAGTACTTC. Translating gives CASSFEASSEQYF.

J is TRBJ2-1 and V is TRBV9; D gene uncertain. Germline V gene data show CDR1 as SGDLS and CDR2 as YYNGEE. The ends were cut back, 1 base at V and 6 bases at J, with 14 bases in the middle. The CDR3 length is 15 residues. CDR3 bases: TGTGCCAGCAGCGTAATCCCTAGACGGAGCAATGAGCAGTTCTTC. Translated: CASSVIPRRSNEQFF. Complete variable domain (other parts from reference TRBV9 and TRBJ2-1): DSGVTQTPKHLITATGQRVTLRCSPRSGDLSVYWYQQSLDQGLQFLIQYYNGEERAKGNILERFSAQQFPDLHSELNLSSLELGDSALYFCASSVIPRRSNEQFFGPGTRLTVL.

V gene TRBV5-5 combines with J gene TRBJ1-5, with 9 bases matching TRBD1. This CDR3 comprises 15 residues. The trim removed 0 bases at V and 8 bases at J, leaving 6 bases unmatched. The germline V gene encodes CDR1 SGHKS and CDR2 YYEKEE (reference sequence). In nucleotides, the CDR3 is TGTGCCAGCAGCTTGGAGGGGACAGGGTGGGAGCCCCAGCATTTT. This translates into CASSLEGTGWEPQHF. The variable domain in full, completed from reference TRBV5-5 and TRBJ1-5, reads DAGVTQSPTHLIKTRGQQVTLRCSPISGHKSVSWYQQVLGQGPQFIFQYYEKEERGRGNFPDRFSARQFPNYSSELNVNALLLGDSALYLCASSLEGTGWEPQHFGDGTRLSIL.

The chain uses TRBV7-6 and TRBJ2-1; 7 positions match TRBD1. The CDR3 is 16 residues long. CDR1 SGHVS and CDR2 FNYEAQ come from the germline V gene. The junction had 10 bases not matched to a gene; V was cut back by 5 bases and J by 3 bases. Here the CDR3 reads CASSPRDSSGYNEQFF. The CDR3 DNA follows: TGTGCCAGCAGCCCTCGGGACAGTTCGGGCTACAATGAGCAGTTCTTC.

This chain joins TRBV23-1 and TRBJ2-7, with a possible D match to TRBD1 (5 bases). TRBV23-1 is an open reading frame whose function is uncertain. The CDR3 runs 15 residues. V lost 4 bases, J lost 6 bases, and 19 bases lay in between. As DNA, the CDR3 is TGCGCCAGCAGTCTTTGTGGAGTCAGGGTGGGCGAGCAGTACTTC. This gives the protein CASSLCGVRVGEQYF.

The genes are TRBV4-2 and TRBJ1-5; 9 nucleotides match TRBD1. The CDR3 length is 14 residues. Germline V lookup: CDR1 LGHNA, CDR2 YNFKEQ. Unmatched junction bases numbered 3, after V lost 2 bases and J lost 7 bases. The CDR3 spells CASSQTGGVQPQHF. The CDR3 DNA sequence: TGTGCCAGCAGCCAAACAGGGGGCGTCCAGCCCCAGCATTTT.

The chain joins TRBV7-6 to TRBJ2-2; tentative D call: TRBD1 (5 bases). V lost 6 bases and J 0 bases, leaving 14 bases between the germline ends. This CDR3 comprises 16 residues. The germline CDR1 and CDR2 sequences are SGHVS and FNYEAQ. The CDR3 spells CASREDSIANTGELFF. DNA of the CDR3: TGTGCCAGCAGGGAAGACAGTATCGCGAACACCGGGGAGCTGTTTTTT.

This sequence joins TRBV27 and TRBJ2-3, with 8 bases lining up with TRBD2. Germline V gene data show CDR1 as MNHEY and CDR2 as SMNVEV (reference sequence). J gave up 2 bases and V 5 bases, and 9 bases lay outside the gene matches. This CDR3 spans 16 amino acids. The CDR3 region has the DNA TGTGCCAGCAGTCGCTTCAGCGGGAGATCCACAGATACGCAGTATTTT. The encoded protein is CASSRFSGRSTDTQYF.

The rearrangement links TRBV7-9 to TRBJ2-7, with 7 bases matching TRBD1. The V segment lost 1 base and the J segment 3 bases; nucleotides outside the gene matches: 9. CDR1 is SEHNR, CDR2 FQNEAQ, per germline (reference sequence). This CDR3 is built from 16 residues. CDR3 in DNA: TGTGCCAGCAGCTTAGACGTGGGACAGCGAGACTACGAGCAGTACTTC. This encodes CASSLDVGQRDYEQYF.

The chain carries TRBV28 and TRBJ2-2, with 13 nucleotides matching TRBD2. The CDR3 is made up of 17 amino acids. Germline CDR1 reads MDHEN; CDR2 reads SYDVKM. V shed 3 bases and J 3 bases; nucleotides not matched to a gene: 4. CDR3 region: CASSFGLAGVDTGELFF. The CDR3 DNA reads TGTGCCAGCAGTTTTGGACTAGCGGGAGTAGACACCGGGGAGCTGTTTTTT.

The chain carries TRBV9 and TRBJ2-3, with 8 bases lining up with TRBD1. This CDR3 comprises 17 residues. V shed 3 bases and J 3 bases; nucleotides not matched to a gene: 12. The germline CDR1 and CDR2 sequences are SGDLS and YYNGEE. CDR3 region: CASSATSGTGITDTQYF. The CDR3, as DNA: TGTGCCAGCAGCGCGACATCCGGGACAGGAATTACAGATACGCAGTATTTT.